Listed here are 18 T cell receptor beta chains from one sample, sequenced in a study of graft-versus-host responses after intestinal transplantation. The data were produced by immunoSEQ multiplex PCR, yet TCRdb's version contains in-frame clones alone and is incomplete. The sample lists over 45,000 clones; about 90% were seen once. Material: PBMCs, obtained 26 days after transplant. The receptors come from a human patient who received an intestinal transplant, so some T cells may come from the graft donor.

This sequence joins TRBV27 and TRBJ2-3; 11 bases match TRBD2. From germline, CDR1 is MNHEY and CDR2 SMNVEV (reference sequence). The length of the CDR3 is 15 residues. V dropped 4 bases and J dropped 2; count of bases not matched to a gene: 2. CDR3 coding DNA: TGTGCCAGCAGTTCGACTAGCGGGGACACAGATACGCAGTATTTT. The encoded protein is CASSSTSGDTDTQYF.

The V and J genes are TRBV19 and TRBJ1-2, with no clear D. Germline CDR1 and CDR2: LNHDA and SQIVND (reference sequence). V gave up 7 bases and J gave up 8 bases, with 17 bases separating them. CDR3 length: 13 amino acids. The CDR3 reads CASTLRQNQGYTF. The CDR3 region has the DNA TGTGCCAGTACCCTCCGACAAAATCAGGGCTACACCTTC.

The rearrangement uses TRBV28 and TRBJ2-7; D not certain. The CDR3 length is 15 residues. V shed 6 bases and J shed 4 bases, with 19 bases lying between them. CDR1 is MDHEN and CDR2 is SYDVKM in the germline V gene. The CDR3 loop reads CASSLRVVFPYEQYF. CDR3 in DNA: TGTGCCAGCAGCTTGAGAGTCGTATTTCCGTACGAGCAGTACTTC. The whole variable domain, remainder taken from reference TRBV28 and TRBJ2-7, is DVKVTQSSRYLVKRTGEKVFLECVQDMDHENMFWYRQDPGLGLRLIYFSYDVKMKEKGDIPEGYSVSREKKERFSLILESASTNQTSMYLCASSLRVVFPYEQYFGPGTRLTVT.

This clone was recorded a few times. CDR3 in DNA: TGCAGCGTTGCGGACACTGAAGCTTTCTTT. It codes for CSVADTEAFF. V is TRBV29-1 and J is TRBJ1-1; no firm D call. The CDR3 sequence is 10 residues long. CDR1 and CDR2 (germline): SQVTM, ANQGSEA. V was shortened by 4 bases and J by 3 bases, with 3 bases between the two germline ends.

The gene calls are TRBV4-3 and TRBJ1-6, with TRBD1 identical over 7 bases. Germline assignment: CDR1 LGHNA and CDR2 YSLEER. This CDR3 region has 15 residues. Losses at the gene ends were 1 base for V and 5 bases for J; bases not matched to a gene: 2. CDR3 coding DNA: TGCGCCAGCAGCCAAGTTGACAGGGATAATTCACCCCTCCACTTT. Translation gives CASSQVDRDNSPLHF.

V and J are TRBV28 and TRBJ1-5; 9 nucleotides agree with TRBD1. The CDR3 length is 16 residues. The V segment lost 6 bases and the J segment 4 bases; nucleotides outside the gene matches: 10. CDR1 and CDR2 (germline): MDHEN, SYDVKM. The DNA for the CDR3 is TGTGCCAGCAGCCTAGCCGGGACAGGGATGAATCAGCCCCAGCATTTT. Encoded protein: CASSLAGTGMNQPQHF.

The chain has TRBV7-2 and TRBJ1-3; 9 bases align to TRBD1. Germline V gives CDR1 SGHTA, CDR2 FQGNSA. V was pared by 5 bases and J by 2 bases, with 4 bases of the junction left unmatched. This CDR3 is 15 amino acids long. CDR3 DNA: TGTGCCAGCAGCCCCCGGGACAGGGCTGGAAACACCATATATTTT. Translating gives CASSPRDRAGNTIYF.

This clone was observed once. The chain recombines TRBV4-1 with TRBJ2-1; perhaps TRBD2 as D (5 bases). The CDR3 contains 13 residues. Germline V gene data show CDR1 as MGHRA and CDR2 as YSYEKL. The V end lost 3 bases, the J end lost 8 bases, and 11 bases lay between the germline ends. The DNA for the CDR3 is TGCGCCAGCAGCCAGGGGAGAGCTTATGAGCAGTTCTTC. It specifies CASSQGRAYEQFF.

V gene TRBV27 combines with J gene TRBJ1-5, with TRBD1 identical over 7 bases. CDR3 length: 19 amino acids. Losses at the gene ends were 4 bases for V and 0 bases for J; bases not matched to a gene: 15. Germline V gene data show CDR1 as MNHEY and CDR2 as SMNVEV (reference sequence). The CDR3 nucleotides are TGTGCCAGCAGTTCCACCCGGGACAGTCCCCTGACTAGCAATCAGCCCCAGCATTTT. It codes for CASSSTRDSPLTSNQPQHF.

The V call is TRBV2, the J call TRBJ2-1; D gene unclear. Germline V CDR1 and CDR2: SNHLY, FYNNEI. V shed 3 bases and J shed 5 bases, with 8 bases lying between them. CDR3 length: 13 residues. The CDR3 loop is CASSEWQDNEQFF. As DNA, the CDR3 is TGTGCCAGCAGTGAGTGGCAGGACAATGAGCAGTTCTTC. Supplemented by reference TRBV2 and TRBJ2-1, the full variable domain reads EPEVTQTPSHQVTQMGQEVILRCVPISNHLYFYWYRQILGQKVEFLVSFYNNEISEKSEIFDDQFSVERPDGSNFTLKIRSTKLEDSAMYFCASSEWQDNEQFFGPGTRLTVL.

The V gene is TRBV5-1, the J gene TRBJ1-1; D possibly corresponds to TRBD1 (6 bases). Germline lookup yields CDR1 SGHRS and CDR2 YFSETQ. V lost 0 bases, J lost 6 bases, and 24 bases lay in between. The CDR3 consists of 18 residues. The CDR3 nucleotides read TGCGCCAGCAGCTTGGCCGGCAGTATTTGGGGCAGGGGTGCTGAAGCTTTCTTT. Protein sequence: CASSLAGSIWGRGAEAFF.

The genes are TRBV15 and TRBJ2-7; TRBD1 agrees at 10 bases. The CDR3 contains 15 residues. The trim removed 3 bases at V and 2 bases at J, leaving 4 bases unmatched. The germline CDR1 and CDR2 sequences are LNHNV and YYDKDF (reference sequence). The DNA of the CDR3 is TGTGCCACCAGCAGGGACAGGGGGGAGGCCTACGAGCAGTACTTC. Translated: CATSRDRGEAYEQYF.

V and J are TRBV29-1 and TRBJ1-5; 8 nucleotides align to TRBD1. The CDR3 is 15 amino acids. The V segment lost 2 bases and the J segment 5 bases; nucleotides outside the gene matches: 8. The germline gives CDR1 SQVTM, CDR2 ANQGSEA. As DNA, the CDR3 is TGCAGCGTTGAAAGGACAGGGTTACGCGATCAGCCCCAGCATTTT. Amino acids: CSVERTGLRDQPQHF.

The CDR3 region has the DNA TGTGCCAGCACCCTGGGCCAGATTAACACTGAAGCTTTCTTT. This translates into CASTLGQINTEAFF. V gene TRBV28 combines with J gene TRBJ1-1; D uncertain. Germline V CDR1 and CDR2: MDHEN, SYDVKM. The CDR3 has 14 amino acids. The V and J ends lost 7 bases and 2 bases respectively, with 14 bases between them. Complete variable domain (other parts from reference TRBV28 and TRBJ1-1): DVKVTQSSRYLVKRTGEKVFLECVQDMDHENMFWYRQDPGLGLRLIYFSYDVKMKEKGDIPEGYSVSREKKERFSLILESASTNQTSMYLCASTLGQINTEAFFGQGTRLTVV.

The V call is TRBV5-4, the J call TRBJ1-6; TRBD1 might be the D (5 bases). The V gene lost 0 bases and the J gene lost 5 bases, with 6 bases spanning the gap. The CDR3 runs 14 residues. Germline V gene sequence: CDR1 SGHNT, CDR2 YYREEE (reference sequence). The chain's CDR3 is CASSLDRNNSPLHF. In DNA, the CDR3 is TGTGCCAGCAGCTTGGACAGGAATAATTCACCCCTCCACTTT.

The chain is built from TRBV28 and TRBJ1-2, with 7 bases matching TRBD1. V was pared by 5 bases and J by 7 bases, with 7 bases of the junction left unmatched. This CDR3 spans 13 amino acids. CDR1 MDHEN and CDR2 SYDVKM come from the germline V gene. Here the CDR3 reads CASSPRGVSGYTF. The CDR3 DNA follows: TGTGCCAGCAGTCCCAGGGGGGTGAGTGGCTACACCTTC.

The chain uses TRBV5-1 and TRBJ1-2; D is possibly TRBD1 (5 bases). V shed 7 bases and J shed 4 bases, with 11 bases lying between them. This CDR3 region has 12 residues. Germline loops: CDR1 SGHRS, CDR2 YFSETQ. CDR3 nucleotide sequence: TGCGCCAGCCCAGGGTCGGCCTATGGCTACACCTTC. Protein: CASPGSAYGYTF.

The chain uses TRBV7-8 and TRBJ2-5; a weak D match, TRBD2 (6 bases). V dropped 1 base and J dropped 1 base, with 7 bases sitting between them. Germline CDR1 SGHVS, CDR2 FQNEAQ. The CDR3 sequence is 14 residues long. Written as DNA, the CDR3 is TGTGCCAGCAGCTTAGGCGGGACCCAAGAGACCCAGTACTTC. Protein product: CASSLGGTQETQYF.